The sequence of this T cell receptor (beta chain) was determined in a study of cytomegalovirus exposure and HLA in healthy donors. Study results and limitations: The study labeled approximately 150 TCR beta chains cytomegalovirus-associated. High sensitivity and specificity were reportedly achieved when the classifier diagnosed cytomegalovirus status.

Use of 60 Vbeta and 13 Jbeta primers characterized the PCR. Generated by immunoSEQ multiplex PCR, the TCRdb table keeps only in-frame clones and is missing some. This sample has around 130,000 clones, with about two thirds found just once. A note on this clone: Its antigen is unknown.

V dropped 6 bases and J dropped 5 bases, with 16 bases sitting between them. Per germline, CDR1 MNHNS and CDR2 SASEGT. CDR3 size: 14 residues. Input material: PBMCs. The origin of this receptor is a woman aged 60 to 75 in good health and CMV-seropositive. This chain connects TRBV6-1 to TRBJ1-1; no clear D gene. In nucleotides, the CDR3 is TGTGCCAGCAGGCCAACAGAAGGCAGGACTGAAGCTTTCTTT. Its translation is CASRPTEGRTEAFF.